The rows below give T cell receptor beta chains drawn from one sample of a study of T cells after yellow fever vaccination. TCRdb analysed the 5' RACE reads with MiXCR anew, one entry per CDR3 protein. The sample records 250,000 or so distinct CDR3 sequences, more than 3.5% being singletons. The material was PBMCs, obtained 15 days after the yellow fever booster vaccination. These receptor sequences come from a man aged 18 to 29 who received the YFV17D yellow fever vaccine. Both conserved end residues are part of each CDR3. Clone size, where shown, is once, few, many, or a class for clones that have expanded.

j_call v_call clone_size cdr3_aa
TRBJ2-7 TRBV15 many CATSPGTAYEQYF
TRBJ2-3 TRBV12-3/TRBV12-4 many CASSFLLAGTDTQYF
TRBJ2-1 TRBV14 many CASSRALAGGHYNEQFF
TRBJ2-3 TRBV24-1 many CAIARTGQDTQYF
TRBJ2-7 TRBV5-1 many CASHDRGEQYF
TRBJ1-1 TRBV20-1 few CSASGARKTEAFF
TRBJ2-5 TRBV9 many CASSVEGAGGRETQYF
TRBJ1-4 TRBV5-5 many CASKGLPNEKLFF
TRBJ2-3 TRBV7-3 many CASSAKTSGADTQYF
TRBJ1-1 TRBV7-9 many CASSFQGRTTEAFF
TRBJ2-3 TRBV6-5 many CASSYWGGRTDTQYF
TRBJ2-3 TRBV5-4 NA CASSFEESGPLTDTQYF
TRBJ2-3 TRBV14 many CASSQVPRGTDTQYF
TRBJ2-3 TRBV5-1 many CASSPWGASTDTQYF
TRBJ2-6 TRBV5-1 many CASSWDSLFRGNVLTF
TRBJ2-7 TRBV20-1 many CSAKQGWAPYEQYF
TRBJ1-2 TRBV7-9 many CASSILRSTTTNYGYTF
TRBJ2-2 TRBV11-2 many CASSLDYSQITGELFF
TRBJ2-7 TRBV4-1 many CASSRSPPASYEQYF
TRBJ1-5 TRBV6-2/TRBV6-3 many CASSYFSRVGKKGNQPQHF